This entry features one T cell receptor beta chain sequence. Amplified TCR beta CDR3 regions were obtained using RNA transcripts as template. HTBI primers were employed in first-round RT-PCR, then a second-round multiplex PCR followed. Via MiXCR, TCRdb re-called the multiplex PCR reads, giving one row per CDR3 protein. The sample has hundreds of thousands of distinct CDR3 sequences; 22% are singletons. These data belong to a study of Graves' ophthalmopathy and Graves' hyperthyroidism. V was pared by 4 bases and J by 4 bases, with 8 bases of the junction left unmatched. Per the germline V gene, CDR1 is MNHEY and CDR2 is SVGEGT. The CDR3 contains 15 residues.

Sequenced input: peripheral blood. V gene TRBV6-2 or TRBV6-3 combines with J gene TRBJ1-1; 8 bases line up with TRBD1. This TCR was recovered from a woman younger than 30 with stable Graves' hyperthyroidism. Some clones in this sample may be carry-over from other donors' samples. The DNA of the CDR3 is TGTGCCAGCAGTTCTCTCCCCGACAGGGGCACTGAAGCTTTCTTT. It specifies CASSSLPDRGTEAFF.